A selection of T cell receptor beta chains follows, all from one sample in a study of cytomegalovirus exposure and HLA in healthy donors. Measured with immunoSEQ multiplex PCR; TCRdb has only the in-frame clones, and not every one. The top ten clones hold more than 0.95% of a sample with 80,000 to 130,000 clones, about 79% of them seen once. Sequences were obtained from PBMCs. Receptor source: a woman in her late teens or twenties in good health and CMV-seronegative. The CDR3 runs from the conserved cysteine through the conserved F or W. Fields, in order: V gene, D gene, J gene, clone size, CDR3 protein, CDR3 DNA. The D gene is left open where the match is weak. Clone size appears in some rows only: once, few, many, or a class for an expanded clone.

v_call: TRBV6-6
d_call: NA
j_call: TRBJ1-5
clone_size: NA
cdr3_aa: CASSYGSRQPQHF
cdr3_nt: TGTGCCAGCAGTTACGGCTCTCGCCAGCCCCAGCATTTT

v_call: TRBV7-8
d_call: NA
j_call: TRBJ2-7
clone_size: NA
cdr3_aa: CASSPYRAPYEQYF
cdr3_nt: TGTGCCAGCAGCCCCTACAGGGCCCCCTACGAGCAGTACTTC

v_call: TRBV5-1
d_call: NA
j_call: TRBJ2-2
clone_size: NA
cdr3_aa: CASSFEVGNTGELFF
cdr3_nt: TGCGCCAGCAGCTTTGAGGTCGGCAACACCGGGGAGCTGTTTTTT

v_call: TRBV6-6
d_call: TRBD1
j_call: TRBJ1-5
clone_size: NA
cdr3_aa: CATQKRWDRDHQPQHF
cdr3_nt: TGTGCCACCCAAAAGAGGTGGGACAGGGATCATCAGCCCCAGCATTTT

v_call: TRBV5-4
d_call: TRBD1
j_call: TRBJ2-5
clone_size: NA
cdr3_aa: CASSPGQGAQEQYF
cdr3_nt: TGTGCCAGCAGCCCGGGACAGGGAGCGCAAGAGCAGTACTTC

v_call: TRBV5-1
d_call: NA
j_call: TRBJ2-1
clone_size: NA
cdr3_aa: CASSILVKYSYNEQFF
cdr3_nt: TGCGCCAGCAGCATACTAGTTAAGTACTCCTACAATGAGCAGTTCTTC

v_call: TRBV27
d_call: TRBD2
j_call: TRBJ2-7
clone_size: NA
cdr3_aa: CASSLSGGGYEQYF
cdr3_nt: TGTGCCAGCAGTTTGAGCGGGGGTGGGTACGAGCAGTACTTC

v_call: TRBV5-1
d_call: NA
j_call: TRBJ2-1
clone_size: once
cdr3_aa: CASSLVTGNEQFF
cdr3_nt: TGCGCCAGCAGCTTGGTCACAGGGAATGAGCAGTTCTTC

v_call: TRBV13
d_call: TRBD1
j_call: TRBJ2-5
clone_size: NA
cdr3_aa: CASSASRGETQYF
cdr3_nt: TGTGCCAGCAGCGCCTCCAGGGGGGAGACCCAGTACTTC

v_call: TRBV6-5
d_call: TRBD1
j_call: TRBJ1-2
clone_size: NA
cdr3_aa: CASSRQGRNYGYTF
cdr3_nt: TGTGCCAGCAGCCGACAGGGGCGGAACTATGGCTACACCTTC

v_call: TRBV7-8
d_call: TRBD2
j_call: TRBJ2-1
clone_size: NA
cdr3_aa: CASSLGTSGRNEQFF
cdr3_nt: TGTGCCAGCAGCTTAGGGACTAGCGGGCGCAATGAGCAGTTCTTC

v_call: TRBV9
d_call: TRBD2
j_call: TRBJ2-1
clone_size: NA
cdr3_aa: CASSVVLAGVNEQFF
cdr3_nt: TGTGCCAGCAGCGTGGTGCTAGCGGGAGTGAATGAGCAGTTCTTC

v_call: TRBV7-9
d_call: TRBD2
j_call: TRBJ2-3
clone_size: NA
cdr3_aa: CATSTSGTIDTQYF
cdr3_nt: TGTGCCACATCGACTAGCGGGACGATAGATACGCAGTATTTT

v_call: TRBV6-4
d_call: TRBD1
j_call: TRBJ1-6
clone_size: few
cdr3_aa: CASKTGGRPFGSPLHF
cdr3_nt: TGTGCCAGCAAGACAGGGGGTCGCCCCTTTGGCTCACCCCTCCACTTT

v_call: TRBV2
d_call: TRBD2
j_call: TRBJ2-3
clone_size: NA
cdr3_aa: CASSEGVAGGSDTQYF
cdr3_nt: TGTGCCAGCAGTGAAGGGGTAGCGGGGGGGTCAGATACGCAGTATTTT

v_call: TRBV11-3
d_call: TRBD1
j_call: TRBJ2-7
clone_size: NA
cdr3_aa: CASSLDRNYEQYF
cdr3_nt: TGTGCCAGCAGCCTGGACAGGAACTACGAGCAGTACTTC

v_call: TRBV19
d_call: NA
j_call: TRBJ1-4
clone_size: NA
cdr3_aa: CASSQTQGGNEKLFF
cdr3_nt: TGTGCCAGTAGTCAGACCCAGGGAGGGAATGAAAAACTGTTTTTT

v_call: TRBV7-9
d_call: NA
j_call: TRBJ2-1
clone_size: NA
cdr3_aa: CASSVSADNEQFF
cdr3_nt: TGTGCCAGCAGCGTCAGCGCAGACAATGAGCAGTTCTTC

v_call: TRBV28
d_call: TRBD1
j_call: TRBJ1-5
clone_size: once
cdr3_aa: CASSLPEDRGQNQPQHF
cdr3_nt: TGTGCCAGCAGTTTACCGGAGGACAGGGGACAAAATCAGCCCCAGCATTTT

v_call: TRBV5-1
d_call: TRBD2
j_call: TRBJ2-1
clone_size: NA
cdr3_aa: CASSSFLAGASSNEQFF
cdr3_nt: TGCGCCAGCAGCTCGTTTCTTGCGGGAGCTTCATCGAATGAGCAGTTCTTC

v_call: TRBV19
d_call: TRBD1
j_call: TRBJ1-2
clone_size: NA
cdr3_aa: CASSMGTGNYGYTF
cdr3_nt: TGTGCCAGTAGTATGGGGACAGGGAACTATGGCTACACCTTC

v_call: TRBV19
d_call: TRBD2
j_call: TRBJ2-5
clone_size: NA
cdr3_aa: CASSIGSGGGETQYF
cdr3_nt: TGTGCCAGTAGTATAGGTTCTGGGGGGGGAGAGACCCAGTACTTC

v_call: TRBV7-2
d_call: NA
j_call: TRBJ1-5
clone_size: NA
cdr3_aa: CASTQTGDLHQPQHF
cdr3_nt: TGTGCCAGCACCCAAACGGGAGATTTACATCAGCCCCAGCATTTT

v_call: TRBV6-5
d_call: NA
j_call: TRBJ1-1
clone_size: NA
cdr3_aa: CASSYSTGEAFF
cdr3_nt: TGTGCCAGCAGTTACTCGACGGGTGAAGCTTTCTTT

v_call: TRBV2
d_call: NA
j_call: TRBJ1-5
clone_size: NA
cdr3_aa: CASSDYRRGNQPQHF
cdr3_nt: TGTGCCAGCAGTGATTATCGCAGGGGCAATCAGCCCCAGCATTTT

v_call: TRBV19
d_call: NA
j_call: TRBJ1-5
clone_size: NA
cdr3_aa: CASSIKAARSGSNQPQHF
cdr3_nt: TGTGCCAGTAGTATAAAGGCGGCAAGGAGCGGGAGCAATCAGCCCCAGCATTTT

v_call: TRBV5-6
d_call: TRBD2
j_call: TRBJ2-1
clone_size: NA
cdr3_aa: CASSDWGLAGGVGGQFF
cdr3_nt: TGTGCCAGCAGCGACTGGGGGCTAGCGGGGGGCGTCGGGGGGCAGTTCTTC

v_call: TRBV7-2
d_call: TRBD1
j_call: TRBJ2-1
clone_size: NA
cdr3_aa: CASSWDRSDNEQFF
cdr3_nt: TGTGCCAGCAGCTGGGACAGGAGTGACAATGAGCAGTTCTTC

v_call: TRBV30
d_call: NA
j_call: TRBJ1-2
clone_size: NA
cdr3_aa: CAWSEWGVAGYTF
cdr3_nt: TGTGCCTGGAGTGAATGGGGGGTCGCTGGCTACACCTTC

v_call: TRBV4-1
d_call: NA
j_call: TRBJ2-7
clone_size: NA
cdr3_aa: CASSQTGEPYEQYF
cdr3_nt: TGCGCCAGCAGCCAAACAGGTGAACCCTACGAGCAGTACTTC

v_call: TRBV6-1
d_call: NA
j_call: TRBJ2-2
clone_size: NA
cdr3_aa: CASSDGEDYTGELFF
cdr3_nt: TGTGCCAGCAGTGACGGGGAGGACTACACCGGGGAGCTGTTTTTT

v_call: TRBV4-1
d_call: TRBD1
j_call: TRBJ2-1
clone_size: NA
cdr3_aa: CASSPRQGADEQFF
cdr3_nt: TGCGCCAGCAGCCCCCGGCAGGGGGCGGATGAGCAGTTCTTC

v_call: TRBV7-9
d_call: NA
j_call: TRBJ1-2
clone_size: once
cdr3_aa: CASSRTGTYGYTF
cdr3_nt: TGTGCCAGCAGCCGAACAGGGACCTATGGCTACACCTTC

v_call: TRBV7-9
d_call: NA
j_call: TRBJ1-4
clone_size: NA
cdr3_aa: CASSLFKSTSPANEKLFF
cdr3_nt: TGTGCCAGCAGCTTATTTAAATCGACATCTCCAGCTAATGAAAAACTGTTTTTT

v_call: TRBV4-1
d_call: NA
j_call: TRBJ1-1
clone_size: NA
cdr3_aa: CASSQIFGWNTEAFF
cdr3_nt: TGCGCCAGCAGCCAAATATTCGGGTGGAACACTGAAGCTTTCTTT

v_call: TRBV11-2
d_call: NA
j_call: TRBJ2-7
clone_size: NA
cdr3_aa: CASSLVGQGYEQYF
cdr3_nt: TGTGCCAGCAGCTTAGTGGGGCAGGGCTACGAGCAGTACTTC

v_call: TRBV5-1
d_call: TRBD2
j_call: TRBJ2-1
clone_size: NA
cdr3_aa: CASSFDREGYEQFF
cdr3_nt: TGCGCCAGCAGCTTTGACCGGGAGGGGTATGAGCAGTTCTTC

v_call: TRBV6-4
d_call: NA
j_call: TRBJ2-3
clone_size: NA
cdr3_aa: CASSDGQPTDTQYF
cdr3_nt: TGTGCCAGCAGTGACGGACAGCCCACAGATACGCAGTATTTT

v_call: TRBV27
d_call: NA
j_call: TRBJ1-3
clone_size: once
cdr3_aa: CASSLNRNSGNTIYF
cdr3_nt: TGTGCCAGCAGTTTAAACAGGAACTCTGGAAACACCATATATTTT

v_call: TRBV11-2
d_call: NA
j_call: TRBJ1-4
clone_size: NA
cdr3_aa: CASSLGHRRDEKLFF
cdr3_nt: TGTGCCAGCAGCTTAGGGCATCGGCGGGATGAAAAACTGTTTTTT

v_call: TRBV28
d_call: TRBD2
j_call: TRBJ2-1
clone_size: NA
cdr3_aa: CASSLGGFGRYEQFF
cdr3_nt: TGTGCCAGCAGTTTAGGCGGGTTCGGGAGGTATGAGCAGTTCTTC

v_call: TRBV5-1
d_call: NA
j_call: TRBJ2-7
clone_size: NA
cdr3_aa: CASSLEGVNPYEQYF
cdr3_nt: TGCGCCAGCAGCTTGGAAGGGGTCAACCCTTACGAGCAGTACTTC

v_call: TRBV7-9
d_call: NA
j_call: TRBJ2-7
clone_size: few
cdr3_aa: CASSQDPGKAYEQYF
cdr3_nt: TGCGCCAGCAGCCAAGATCCGGGAAAGGCCTACGAGCAGTACTTC

v_call: TRBV25-1
d_call: TRBD1
j_call: TRBJ1-5
clone_size: NA
cdr3_aa: CASQPGQGLNQPQHF
cdr3_nt: TGTGCCAGCCAACCGGGACAGGGGCTCAATCAGCCCCAGCATTTT

v_call: TRBV5-4
d_call: NA
j_call: TRBJ2-6
clone_size: NA
cdr3_aa: CASSFGGAGGANVLTF
cdr3_nt: TGTGCCAGCAGCTTCGGAGGGGCTGGTGGGGCCAACGTCCTGACTTTC

v_call: TRBV6-5
d_call: NA
j_call: TRBJ2-1
clone_size: NA
cdr3_aa: CASSESSYNEQFF
cdr3_nt: TGTGCCAGCAGTGAGAGCTCCTACAATGAGCAGTTCTTC

v_call: TRBV5-6
d_call: NA
j_call: TRBJ1-1
clone_size: NA
cdr3_aa: CASSLGGWSTEAFF
cdr3_nt: TGTGCCAGCAGCTTGGGGGGCTGGAGCACTGAAGCTTTCTTT

v_call: TRBV28
d_call: TRBD2
j_call: TRBJ2-3
clone_size: NA
cdr3_aa: CASRPGGNTDTQYF
cdr3_nt: TGTGCCAGCAGACCGGGGGGTAACACAGATACGCAGTATTTT

v_call: TRBV7-2
d_call: TRBD2
j_call: TRBJ2-4
clone_size: NA
cdr3_aa: CASSSGTSGVIQYF
cdr3_nt: TGTGCCAGCAGCTCCGGGACTAGTGGGGTTATTCAGTACTTC

v_call: TRBV5-1
d_call: TRBD2
j_call: TRBJ2-2
clone_size: NA
cdr3_aa: CASSLQRGTGELFF
cdr3_nt: TGCGCCAGCAGCTTACAGCGGGGGACCGGGGAGCTGTTTTTT

v_call: TRBV7-6
d_call: NA
j_call: TRBJ1-1
clone_size: few
cdr3_aa: CASSLAGQRRAFF
cdr3_nt: TGTGCCAGCAGCTTAGCTGGACAGAGAAGAGCTTTCTTT

v_call: TRBV7-2
d_call: TRBD2
j_call: TRBJ2-1
clone_size: NA
cdr3_aa: CASSLRGAGGVVGEQFF
cdr3_nt: TGTGCCAGCAGCCTCCGTGGGGCGGGGGGGGTGGTCGGTGAGCAGTTCTTC